This entry concerns a single T cell receptor (beta chain). In the original workflow: Filtering was not the same, since immunoSEQ gave junction-only sequences without quality scores. Profiled with immunoSEQ multiplex PCR; TCRdb holds only in-frame clones, not every one. The V and J calls and clone size come from that table; D and trimming were worked out from the DNA. The repertoire consists of about 2.1 million clones, with about 93% occurring once and the leading ten covering around 1.7%. The naive CD8 subset, CD45RO-negative cells positively selected for CCR7, excluded terminally differentiated effector memory CD45RA+ cells. This sample is part of a study of shared clonotypes between healthy human individuals. Study-level background: Per donor, CD8 memory used one plate, CD8 naive used two, CD4 memory used three and CD4 naive used three.

The ends lost 7 bases at V and 0 bases at J; junction bases unmatched: 11. CDR1 and CDR2 from the germline V gene are LNHDA and SQIVND (reference sequence). CDR3 length: 17 amino acids. This sequence was found in a man between 18 and 29 years old in good health. Some clones in this sample may be carry-over from other donors' samples. The specimen was naive CD8+ T cells from PBMCs. V gene TRBV19 combines with J gene TRBJ2-2, with 7 bases fitting TRBD2. The CDR3 nucleotides are TGTGCCAGTACTAACCACAGAGCGGGACCGAACACCGGGGAGCTGTTTTTT. It specifies CASTNHRAGPNTGELFF.